These 16 T cell receptor beta chains were sequenced from one sample in a study of control samples from healthy donors and cancer patients. Method: immunoSEQ multiplex PCR; TCRdb's copy keeps in-frame clones and lacks some. The sample lists 160,000 or so clones, around 94% occurring once. The sample comprised PBMCs. These receptors were collected from a man between 60 and 75 years old with colorectal cancer.

In DNA, the CDR3 is TGCGCCAGCAATTGGGGCAGGGTCTATGGCTACACCTTC. Encoded protein: CASNWGRVYGYTF. This chain uses TRBV5-1 with TRBJ1-2, with a tentative D call TRBD1 (5 bases). Germline values: CDR1 SGHRS, CDR2 YFSETQ. V gave up 6 bases and J gave up 4 bases, with 13 bases separating them. This CDR3 is 13 amino acids long.

The chain employs TRBV6-5 and TRBJ1-2; 12 positions match TRBD1. Trimming removed 4 bases from V and 7 bases from J; junction bases left unmatched: 7. The germline gives CDR1 MNHEY, CDR2 SVGAGI. There are 15 residues in the CDR3. The CDR3 loop is CASSSHGTGGGGYTF. The CDR3 nucleotides read TGTGCCAGCAGTTCCCACGGGACAGGGGGCGGTGGCTACACCTTC.

Points on this clone: One junction end disagrees with the germline gene, perhaps due to a read error. The DNA for the CDR3 is TGTGCCACCAGTGACCTTAGTGGCAGGATGAACACTGAAGCTTCCTTT. It is translated as CATSDLSGRMNTEASF. V and J are TRBV24-1 and TRBJ1-1; D remains ambiguous. Germline V gives CDR1 KGHDR, CDR2 SFDVKD. The CDR3 sequence is 16 residues long.

The genes are TRBV14 and TRBJ1-4; the D gene is possibly TRBD1 (6 bases). V was clipped by 4 bases and J by 5 bases, with 14 bases between them. The CDR3 is 15 amino acids. From germline, CDR1 is SGHDN and CDR2 FVKESK. CDR3 in amino acids: CASSLGGGGNEKLFF. The CDR3 DNA sequence: TGTGCCAGCAGCCTTGGAGGAGGGGGGAATGAAAAACTGTTTTTT.

This chain uses TRBV9 with TRBJ2-7; no firm D call. The CDR3 is 15 amino acids. V lost 4 bases to trimming and J lost 2 bases, with 16 bases between them. Germline assignment: CDR1 SGDLS and CDR2 YYNGEE. This CDR3 reads CASSPDVGLAYEQYF. The CDR3 DNA follows: TGTGCCAGCAGCCCAGACGTAGGGCTGGCCTACGAGCAGTACTTC.

V and J are TRBV2 and TRBJ2-6, with TRBD1 matching 9 bases. Trimming took 6 bases from V and 2 from J; bases not matched to a gene: 8. Germline lookup yields CDR1 SNHLY and CDR2 FYNNEI. This CDR3 has 17 amino acids. CDR3 DNA: TGTGCCAGCAGCTACGGGACAGGGAGCACTGGGGCCAACGTCCTGACTTTC. Translation gives CASSYGTGSTGANVLTF. The variable domain in full, with the rest retrieved from reference TRBV2 and TRBJ2-6, is EPEVTQTPSHQVTQMGQEVILRCVPISNHLYFYWYRQILGQKVEFLVSFYNNEISEKSEIFDDQFSVERPDGSNFTLKIRSTKLEDSAMYFCASSYGTGSTGANVLTFGAGSRLTVL.

This chain links TRBV19 with TRBJ1-2; D not resolved. Germline V lookup: CDR1 LNHDA, CDR2 SQIVND (reference sequence). The CDR3 runs 13 residues. The ends were cut back, 6 bases at V and 0 bases at J, with 8 bases in the middle. This CDR3 is CASRHTPNYGYTF. The CDR3 DNA reads TGTGCCAGTAGACACACTCCTAACTATGGCTACACCTTC.

This rearrangement joins TRBV30 to TRBJ1-4; D gene unclear. Trimming removed 5 bases at V and 8 bases at J, with 12 bases between. Germline CDR1 is GTSNPN and CDR2 is SVGIG (reference sequence). The CDR3 contains 12 residues. Written as DNA, the CDR3 is TGTGCCTGGTGGCACCCGGGGGAAAAACTGTTTTTT. Translating it yields CAWWHPGEKLFF.

This clone was detected only once. V gene TRBV5-1 combines with J gene TRBJ1-5; unclear D gene. V was trimmed by 0 bases and J by 1 base, leaving 5 bases between them. Germline V gene lookup returns CDR1 SGHRS and CDR2 YFSETQ. This CDR3 has 14 amino acids. For the CDR3, the DNA is TGCGCCAGCAGCTTGGAGGGAAGCAATCAGCCCCAGCATTTT. Translated, it gives CASSLEGSNQPQHF. The complete variable domain, with remaining parts taken from reference TRBV5-1 and TRBJ1-5, reads KAGVTQTPRYLIKTRGQQVTLSCSPISGHRSVSWYQQTPGQGLQFLFEYFSETQRNKGNFPGRFSGRQFSNSRSEMNVSTLELGDSALYLCASSLEGSNQPQHFGDGTRLSIL.

The chain joins TRBV5-1 to TRBJ2-7; 8 nucleotides line up with TRBD1. Unmatched junction bases numbered 8, after V lost 2 bases and J lost 7 bases. The CDR3 has 14 amino acids. From germline, CDR1 is SGHRS and CDR2 YFSETQ. In nucleotides, the CDR3 is TGCGCCAGCAGCTTCGGACAGGGCCTTGGGGAGCAGTACTTC. It is translated as CASSFGQGLGEQYF.

V and J are TRBV7-6 and TRBJ2-2; D is unresolved. There are 16 residues in the CDR3. V lost 5 bases and J lost 4, with 17 bases in between. CDR1 is SGHVS, CDR2 FNYEAQ, per germline. CDR3 DNA: TGTGCCAGCAGCAGCCTCGGCGGCCTCGGCACCGGGGAGCTGTTTTTT. Its protein is CASSSLGGLGTGELFF. The full variable domain, rest sourced from reference TRBV7-6 and TRBJ2-2, is GAGVSQSPRYKVTKRGQDVALRCDPISGHVSLYWYRQALGQGPEFLTYFNYEAQQDKSGLPNDRFSAERPEGSISTLTIQRTEQRDSAMYRCASSSLGGLGTGELFFGEGSRLTVL.

This chain links TRBV19 with TRBJ1-1; D possibly corresponds to TRBD1 (6 bases). The V gene's germline CDR1 is LNHDA and CDR2 SQIVND (reference sequence). V was pared by 5 bases and J by 4 bases, with 17 bases between. This CDR3 comprises 15 residues. For the CDR3, the DNA is TGTGCCAGTAGTCCTGAGGGGGGTCGAGGCACTGAAGCTTTCTTT. It codes for CASSPEGGRGTEAFF.

This clone was seen just once. The rearrangement links TRBV5-1 to TRBJ2-1; TRBD1 matches at 12 bases. CDR3 length: 20 amino acids. Germline lookup yields CDR1 SGHRS and CDR2 YFSETQ. V shed 4 bases, J shed 3 bases, and the junction held 17 bases outside the gene matches. The CDR3 coding sequence is TGCGCCAGCAGCAATCCTTACCGGACCGGGACAGGGGGCCTCTACAATGAGCAGTTCTTC. Its translation is CASSNPYRTGTGGLYNEQFF.

V is TRBV5-1 and J is TRBJ2-7; TRBD2 matches at 8 bases. Germline lookup yields CDR1 SGHRS and CDR2 YFSETQ. There are 14 residues in the CDR3. The trim removed 4 bases at V and 3 bases at J, leaving 6 bases unmatched. CDR3 in amino acids: CASSAGGGLYEQYF. In DNA form, the CDR3 reads TGCGCCAGCAGCGCCGGGGGGGGCCTCTACGAGCAGTACTTC.

This clone was picked up one time. The gene calls are TRBV7-2 and TRBJ1-1, with 7 bases lining up with TRBD1. The CDR3 totals 13 residues. Germline CDR1 is SGHTA and CDR2 is FQGNSA. V was pared by 5 bases and J by 4 bases, with 4 bases of the junction left unmatched. DNA of the CDR3: TGTGCCAGCAGCAGAACAGGGGTCACTGAAGCTTTCTTT. Its translation: CASSRTGVTEAFF.

V gene TRBV30 combines with J gene TRBJ1-4; the D is unclear. CDR3 length equals 12 residues. Germline V gives CDR1 GTSNPN, CDR2 SVGIG (reference sequence). V lost 1 base and J 8 bases, leaving 8 bases between the germline ends. The CDR3 sequence is CAWSGQGEKLFF. The CDR3 nucleotides read TGTGCCTGGAGTGGACAAGGCGAAAAACTGTTTTTT.